This T cell receptor (beta chain) was recovered during a study of blood T cell repertoires in COVID-19. Across the whole study: In each case, the material was cDNA or gDNA derived from T cells, B-cell-depleted T cells, or PBMCs.

Methods used by the authors: Estimates of nucleated cell counts were drawn from the amplification of reference gene primers. Profiled with immunoSEQ multiplex PCR; TCRdb holds only in-frame clones, not every one. From that table come the V and J calls and clone size; the DNA was used to work out D and trimming. There are about 110,000 clones in the sample; less than 75% occur only once, and approximately 8% lies in the top ten. Trimming cost V 4 bases and J 1 base; bases outside gene matches: 3. The length of the CDR3 is 14 residues. Germline V gene data show CDR1 as LNHDA and CDR2 as SQIVND (reference sequence).

The chain joins TRBV19 to TRBJ2-5; the match to TRBD1 covers 7 bases. Sequenced input: peripheral blood. The receptor comes from a woman in her sixties or seventies with acute or convalescent COVID-19. The CDR3 sequence: CASSRQGIQETQYF. The CDR3 DNA reads as TGTGCCAGTAGTAGACAGGGAATCCAAGAGACCCAGTACTTC.